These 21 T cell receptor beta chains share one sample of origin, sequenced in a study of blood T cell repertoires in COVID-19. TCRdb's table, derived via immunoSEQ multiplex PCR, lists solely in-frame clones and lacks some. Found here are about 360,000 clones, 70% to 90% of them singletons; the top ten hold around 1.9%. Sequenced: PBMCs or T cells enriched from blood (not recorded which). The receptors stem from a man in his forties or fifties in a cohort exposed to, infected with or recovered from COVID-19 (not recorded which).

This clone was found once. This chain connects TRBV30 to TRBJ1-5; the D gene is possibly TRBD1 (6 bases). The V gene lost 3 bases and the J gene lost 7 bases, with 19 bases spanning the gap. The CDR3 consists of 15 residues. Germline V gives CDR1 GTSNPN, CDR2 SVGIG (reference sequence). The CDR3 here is CAWSPGTRKYQPQHF. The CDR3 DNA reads TGTGCCTGGAGCCCGGGGACAAGAAAGTACCAGCCCCAGCATTTT. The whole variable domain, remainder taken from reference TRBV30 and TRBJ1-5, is SQTIHQWPATLVQPVGSPLSLECTVEGTSNPNLYWYRQAAGRGLQLLFYSVGIGQISSEVPQNLSASRPQDRQFILSSKKLLLSDSGFYLCAWSPGTRKYQPQHFGDGTRLSIL.

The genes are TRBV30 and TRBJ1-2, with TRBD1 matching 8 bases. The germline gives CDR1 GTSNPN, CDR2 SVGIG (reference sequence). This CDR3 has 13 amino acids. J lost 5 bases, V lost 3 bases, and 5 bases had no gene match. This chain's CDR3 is CAWRPTGGYGYTF. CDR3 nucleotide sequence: TGTGCCTGGAGACCAACAGGGGGGTATGGCTACACCTTC.

CDR3 DNA: TGTGCCACCCAAAGACAGGGCGAGCAGTACTTC. This gives the protein CATQRQGEQYF. This chain joins TRBV27 and TRBJ2-7; 7 bases map to TRBD1. The CDR3 runs to 11 residues. V trimming: 10 bases; J trimming: 6 bases; junction bases outside the gene matches: 6. The germline CDR1 and CDR2 sequences are MNHEY and SMNVEV (reference sequence).

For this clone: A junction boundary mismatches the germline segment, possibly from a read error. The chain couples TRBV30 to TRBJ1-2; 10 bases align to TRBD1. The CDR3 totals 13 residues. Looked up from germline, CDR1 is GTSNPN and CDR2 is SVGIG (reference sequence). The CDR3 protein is CAWSLGQGGGYTF. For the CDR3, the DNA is TGTGCCTGGAGCCTCGGACAGGGGGGAGGCTATACCTTC.

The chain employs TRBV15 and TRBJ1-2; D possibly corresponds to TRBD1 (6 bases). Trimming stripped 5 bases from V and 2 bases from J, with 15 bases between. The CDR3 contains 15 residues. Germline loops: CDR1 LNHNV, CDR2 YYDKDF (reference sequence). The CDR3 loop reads CATSHRDRSNYGYTF. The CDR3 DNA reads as TGTGCCACCAGCCACAGGGATCGGTCGAACTATGGCTACACCTTC.

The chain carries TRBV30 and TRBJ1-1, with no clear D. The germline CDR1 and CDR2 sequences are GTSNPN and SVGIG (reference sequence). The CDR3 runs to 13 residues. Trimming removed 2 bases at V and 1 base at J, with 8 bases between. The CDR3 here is CAWSRGGNTEAFF. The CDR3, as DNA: TGTGCCTGGAGTCGGGGTGGGAACACTGAAGCTTTCTTT.

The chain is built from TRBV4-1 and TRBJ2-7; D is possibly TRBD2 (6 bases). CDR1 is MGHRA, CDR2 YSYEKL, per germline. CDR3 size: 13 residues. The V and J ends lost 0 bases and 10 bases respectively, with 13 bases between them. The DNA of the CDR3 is TGCGCCAGCAGCCAAGATGGTGGGAGGAACCAGTACTTC. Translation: CASSQDGGRNQYF.

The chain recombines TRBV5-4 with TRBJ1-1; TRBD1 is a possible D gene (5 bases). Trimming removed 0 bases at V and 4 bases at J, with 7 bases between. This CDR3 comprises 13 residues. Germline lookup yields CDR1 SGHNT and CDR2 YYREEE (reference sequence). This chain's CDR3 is CASSLVGATEAFF. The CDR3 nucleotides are TGTGCCAGCAGCTTGGTAGGGGCCACTGAAGCTTTCTTT.

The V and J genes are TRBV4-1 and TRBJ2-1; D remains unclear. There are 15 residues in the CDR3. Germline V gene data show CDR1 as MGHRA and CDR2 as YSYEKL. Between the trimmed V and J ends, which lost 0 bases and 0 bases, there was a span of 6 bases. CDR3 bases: TGCGCCAGCAGCCAAGAACCTAGCTCCTACAATGAGCAGTTCTTC. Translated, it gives CASSQEPSSYNEQFF.

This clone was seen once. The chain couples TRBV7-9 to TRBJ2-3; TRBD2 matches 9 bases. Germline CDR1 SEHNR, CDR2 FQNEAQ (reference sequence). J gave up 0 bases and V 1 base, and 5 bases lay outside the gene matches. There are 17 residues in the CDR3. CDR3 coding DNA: TGTGCCAGCAGCTTAGGGGTAGCGGGAGTGAGCACAGATACGCAGTATTTT. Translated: CASSLGVAGVSTDTQYF.

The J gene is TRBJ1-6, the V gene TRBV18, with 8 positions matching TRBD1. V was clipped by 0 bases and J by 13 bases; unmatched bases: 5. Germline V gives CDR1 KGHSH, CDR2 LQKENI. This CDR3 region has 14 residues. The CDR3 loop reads CASSPPGQEGPLHF. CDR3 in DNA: TGTGCCAGCTCACCACCGGGACAGGAGGGGCCCCTCCACTTT. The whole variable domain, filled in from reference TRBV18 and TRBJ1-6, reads NAGVMQNPRHLVRRRGQEARLRCSPMKGHSHVYWYRQLPEEGLKFMVYLQKENIIDESGMPKERFSAEFPKEGPSILRIQQVVRGDSAAYFCASSPPGQEGPLHFGNGTRLTVT.

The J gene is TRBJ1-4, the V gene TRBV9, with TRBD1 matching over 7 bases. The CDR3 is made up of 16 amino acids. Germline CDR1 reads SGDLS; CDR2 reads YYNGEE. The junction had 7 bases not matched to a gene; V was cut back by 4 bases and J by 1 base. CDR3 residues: CASSPLGGQTNEKLFF. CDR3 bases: TGTGCCAGCAGCCCTCTAGGGGGCCAAACTAATGAAAAACTGTTTTTT.

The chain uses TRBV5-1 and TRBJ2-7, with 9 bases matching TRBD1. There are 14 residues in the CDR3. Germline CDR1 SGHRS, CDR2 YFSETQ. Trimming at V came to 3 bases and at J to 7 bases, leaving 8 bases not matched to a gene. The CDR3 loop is CASSSGTGLWEQYF. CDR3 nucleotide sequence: TGCGCCAGCAGCTCCGGGACAGGGCTCTGGGAGCAGTACTTC.

The CDR3 sequence is CASSVGTGNHEQYF. CDR3 sequence (DNA): TGTGCCAGCAGCGTAGGGACAGGGAACCACGAGCAGTACTTC. V usage is TRBV9 and J usage is TRBJ2-7, with 8 nucleotides matching TRBD1. Germline CDR1 is SGDLS and CDR2 is YYNGEE. This CDR3 region has 14 residues. V was pared by 0 bases and J by 5 bases, with 4 bases of the junction left unmatched.

The CDR3, as DNA: TGTGCCAGCAGCCAAGTTCCTGCTTGGGAGGGATCCGGGGCCAACGTCCTGACTTTC. Translated: CASSQVPAWEGSGANVLTF. The rearrangement uses TRBV3-1 (or the pseudogene TRBV3-2) and TRBJ2-6, with TRBD2 matching over 7 bases. The CDR3 is made up of 19 amino acids. From germline, CDR1 is LGHDT and CDR2 YNNKEL (reference sequence). Losses at the gene ends were 1 base for V and 4 bases for J; bases not matched to a gene: 13.

This CDR3 is CASSNTGAWEQYF. CDR3 DNA: TGCGCCAGCAGCAACACAGGGGCATGGGAGCAGTACTTC. The rearrangement links TRBV5-1 to TRBJ2-7, with 7 bases aligning to TRBD1. The CDR3 totals 13 residues. Germline CDR1 SGHRS, CDR2 YFSETQ. V was clipped by 4 bases and J by 7 bases; unmatched bases: 8. The full variable domain, completed using reference TRBV5-1 and TRBJ2-7, is KAGVTQTPRYLIKTRGQQVTLSCSPISGHRSVSWYQQTPGQGLQFLFEYFSETQRNKGNFPGRFSGRQFSNSRSEMNVSTLELGDSALYLCASSNTGAWEQYFGPGTRLTVT.

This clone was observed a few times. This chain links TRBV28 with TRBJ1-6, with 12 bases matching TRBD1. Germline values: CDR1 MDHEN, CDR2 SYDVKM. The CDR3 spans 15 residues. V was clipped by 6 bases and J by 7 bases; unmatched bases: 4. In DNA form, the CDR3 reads TGTGCCAGCAGGGGGGGACAGGGGGCGAATTCACCCCTCCACTTT. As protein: CASRGGQGANSPLHF.

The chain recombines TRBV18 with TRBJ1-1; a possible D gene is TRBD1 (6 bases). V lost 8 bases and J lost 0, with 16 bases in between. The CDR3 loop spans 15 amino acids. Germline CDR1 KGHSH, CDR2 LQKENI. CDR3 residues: CASTVGQGMNTEAFF. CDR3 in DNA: TGTGCCAGCACTGTTGGGCAGGGGATGAACACTGAAGCTTTCTTT.

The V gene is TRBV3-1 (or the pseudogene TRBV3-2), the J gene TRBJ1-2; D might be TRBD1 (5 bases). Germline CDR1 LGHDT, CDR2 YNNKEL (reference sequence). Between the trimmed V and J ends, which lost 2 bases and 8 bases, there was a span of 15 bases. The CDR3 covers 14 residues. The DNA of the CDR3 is TGTGCCAGCAGCCAACCCAAACCGGGGGGAGGCTACACCTTC. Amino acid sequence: CASSQPKPGGGYTF.

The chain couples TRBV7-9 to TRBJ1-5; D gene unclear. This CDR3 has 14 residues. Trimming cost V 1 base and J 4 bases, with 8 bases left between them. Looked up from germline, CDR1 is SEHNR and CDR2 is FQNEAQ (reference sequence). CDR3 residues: CASSLGRENQPQHF. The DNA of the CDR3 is TGTGCCAGCAGCTTAGGTCGGGAGAATCAGCCCCAGCATTTT.

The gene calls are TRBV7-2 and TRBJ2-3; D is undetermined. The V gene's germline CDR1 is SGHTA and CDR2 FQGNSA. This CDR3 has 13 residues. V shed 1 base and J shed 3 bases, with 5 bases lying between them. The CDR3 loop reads CASSLGATDTQYF. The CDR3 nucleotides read TGTGCCAGCAGCTTAGGGGCGACAGATACGCAGTATTTT. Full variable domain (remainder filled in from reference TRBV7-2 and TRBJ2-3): GAGVSQSPSNKVTEKGKDVELRCDPISGHTALYWYRQSLGQGLEFLIYFQGNSAPDKSGLPSDRFSAERTGGSVSTLTIQRTQQEDSAVYLCASSLGATDTQYFGPGTRLTVL.